One and the same sample provided the 3 T cell receptor beta chains below, sequenced in a study of shared clonotypes between healthy human individuals. Here immunoSEQ multiplex PCR was the method, and the copy in TCRdb shows in-frame clones only, minus some. The sample yields about 2 million clones, 85% to 95% seen once. The sample was naive CD4+ T cells sorted from blood. The subset was: CD45RA+ positively selected. These receptors were taken from a man younger than 35 in good health.

The rearrangement joins TRBV6-5 to TRBJ2-7; D might be TRBD1 (5 bases). Between the trimmed V and J ends, which lost 2 bases and 6 bases, there was a span of 11 bases. Germline-derived CDR1 and CDR2 are MNHEY and SVGAGI. The CDR3 covers 13 residues. CDR3: CASSYGAGPEQYF. DNA for the CDR3: TGTGCCAGCAGTTACGGGGCAGGACCCGAGCAGTACTTC.

The V gene is TRBV21-1, the J gene TRBJ1-5. TRBV21-1 is annotated as a pseudogene. This CDR3 comprises 12 residues. The CDR3 DNA sequence: TGTGCCAGCAGCAGAGGGAATCAGCCCCAGCATTTT. This codes for CASSRGNQPQHF.

The rearrangement joins TRBV6-5 to TRBJ1-2; no reliable D call. The CDR3 sequence is 14 residues long. V lost 5 bases and J lost 4, with 14 bases in between. Per the germline V gene, CDR1 is MNHEY and CDR2 is SVGAGI. The DNA for the CDR3 is TGTGCCAGCAGTCGGACCCCGGAGGTCTATGGCTACACCTTC. The encoded protein is CASSRTPEVYGYTF.